The 3 T cell receptor beta chains presented below share a single source sample, sequenced in a study of blood T cells in healthy people across ages. For the second PCR, which ran for about 7 to 11 cycles, a sample-barcoded 5' primer and a J-beta primer mix were used. TCRdb itself ran the 5' RACE reads through MiXCR, one entry per CDR3 protein. The repertoire holds about 1,500,000 distinct CDR3 sequences, with approximately 30% as singletons. The material sequenced was blood. These receptors were taken from a woman under 40 in good health.

Comments on this clonotype: This may come from a read error, since a much larger clone is one base off. In this CDR3 the conserved last residue, phenylalanine or tryptophan, is missing, so a read error is likely. The chain recombines TRBV6-5 with TRBJ1-2, with TRBD1 matching over 10 bases. This CDR3 has 15 amino acids. J lost 8 bases, V lost 2 bases, and 8 bases had no gene match. The V gene's germline CDR1 is MNHEY and CDR2 SVGAGI. The CDR3 bases are TGTGCCAGCAGTTACCGGGACAGGGGAACTTCGGGCTACACCGTC. This gives the protein CASSYRDRGTSGYTV.

With respect to this clonotype: The junction differs from germline at one of its ends, possibly a read error. This chain uses TRBV20-1 with TRBJ1-3; possibly TRBD1 for D (5 bases). Germline-derived CDR1 and CDR2 are DFQATT and SNEGSKA (reference sequence). CDR3 size: 15 residues. CDR3 in amino acids: CSASRAGASGNAIYF. CDR3 DNA sequence: TGCAGTGCTAGCAGGGCCGGAGCCTCTGGAAACGCCATATATTTT.

A few counts support this clonotype. The chain employs TRBV12-3 or TRBV12-4 and TRBJ2-1, with a possible D match to TRBD1 (5 bases). The CDR3 loop spans 13 amino acids. Deletions cut 3 bases from V and 10 bases from J, with 13 bases between. The CDR3 coding sequence is TGTGCCAGCAGTTTCAGGGCACAGACGGAGCAGTTCTTC. Translated: CASSFRAQTEQFF.